A single sample is the source of the 26 T cell receptor beta chains below, sequenced in a study of blood T cells in healthy people across ages. A sample-barcoded 5' primer and a J-beta primer mix were used in a second PCR of about 7 to 11 cycles. A single record per CDR3 protein comes from TCRdb applying MiXCR to the 5' RACE reads. Of under 800,000 distinct CDR3 sequences detected, around a fifth appear once; the ten largest clones hold more than 3%. Sequenced input: blood. Receptors were obtained from a man between 65 and 85 years old in good health.

V usage is TRBV2 and J usage is TRBJ2-3; no reliable D call. The V and J ends lost 7 bases and 1 base respectively, with 15 bases between them. Germline V gives CDR1 SNHLY, CDR2 FYNNEI. There are 15 residues in the CDR3. CDR3 sequence reads: CASTSSGAGTDTQYF. CDR3 sequence (DNA): TGTGCCAGCACTTCCAGTGGAGCTGGCACAGATACGCAGTATTTT.

This clonotype was counted a few times. The chain combines TRBV21-1 with TRBJ1-5. TRBV21-1 is deemed a pseudogene. The CDR3 covers 15 residues. The CDR3 spells CASLKRRGSNQPQHF. The CDR3 region has the DNA TGTGCCAGTCTTAAAAGACGGGGTAGCAATCAGCCCCAGCATTTT.

This clonotype was picked up a small number of times. V gene TRBV19 combines with J gene TRBJ2-3, with D unclear. Trimming cost V 5 bases and J 0 bases, with 12 bases left between them. The CDR3 totals 15 residues. CDR1 and CDR2 from the germline V gene are LNHDA and SQIVND (reference sequence). CDR3 sequence: CASSSTGISTDTQYF. CDR3 DNA: TGTGCCAGTAGTTCGACTGGAATTAGCACAGATACGCAGTATTTT.

In this sample, this clonotype turned up a few times. The chain has TRBV4-1 and TRBJ1-4, with TRBD1 as a possible D gene (6 bases). This CDR3 contains 19 residues. V was clipped by 0 bases and J by 0 bases, with 17 bases between them. Germline CDR1 MGHRA, CDR2 YSYEKL. The CDR3 loop reads CASSQEYSWRTATNEKLFF. The CDR3 DNA reads as TGCGCCAGCAGCCAAGAATATTCTTGGAGGACAGCAACTAATGAAAAACTGTTTTTT.

This chain uses TRBV20-1 with TRBJ2-3; the match to TRBD2 covers 7 bases. This CDR3 spans 13 amino acids. Trimming cost V 5 bases and J 6 bases; bases outside gene matches: 8. Per the germline V gene, CDR1 is DFQATT and CDR2 is SNEGSKA (reference sequence). Here the CDR3 reads CSAGGREGDTQYF. The CDR3 region has the DNA TGCAGTGCTGGCGGCAGGGAGGGGGATACGCAGTATTTT.

In its sample, this clonotype was seen a few times. The junction shows a germline mismatch at one end, possibly a read error. This chain links TRBV4-3 with TRBJ2-5; 11 nucleotides align to TRBD1. CDR1 is LGHNA, CDR2 YSLEER, per germline. This CDR3 has 15 amino acids. CDR3 DNA sequence: TGCGCCGGCAGCCCAGGACAGGGGGCGGTTGTGACCCAGTACTTC. Encoded protein: CAGSPGQGAVVTQYF.

This clonotype showed up just a few times. The gene calls are TRBV6-6 and TRBJ2-1, with TRBD2 matching 10 bases. CDR1 and CDR2 from the germline V gene are MNHNY and SVGAGI (reference sequence). J was trimmed by 8 bases and V by 3 bases; bases with no gene match: 4. CDR3 size: 14 residues. CDR3 protein: CASSYSGRSDEQFF. The DNA for the CDR3 is TGTGCCAGCAGTTATAGCGGGAGGTCCGATGAGCAGTTCTTC.

This clonotype came up a few times. This sequence joins TRBV27 and TRBJ2-7; D is perhaps TRBD1 (6 bases). Trimming cost V 4 bases and J 2 bases, with 12 bases left between them. From germline, CDR1 is MNHEY and CDR2 SMNVEV (reference sequence). The CDR3 is 14 residues long. The CDR3 loop reads CASSWSGHTYEQYF. The CDR3 bases are TGTGCCAGCAGTTGGTCGGGACACACCTACGAGCAGTACTTC.

The rearrangement links TRBV6-1 to TRBJ2-5; 9 nucleotides line up with TRBD2. Unmatched junction bases numbered 19, after V lost 6 bases and J lost 5 bases. The CDR3 consists of 18 residues. CDR1 and CDR2 (germline): MNHNS, SASEGT. For the CDR3, the DNA is TGTGCCAGCAGCGAATCGCGCTATCGTTCTAGCGGGGTCGAGACCCAGTACTTC. Amino acids: CASSESRYRSSGVETQYF.

This clonotype was recorded at least ten times. The V and J genes are TRBV12-3 or TRBV12-4 and TRBJ2-7, with 7 bases fitting TRBD2. After removal of 5 bases from V and 2 bases from J, the junction contained 18 bases not matched to a gene. This CDR3 region has 18 residues. CDR3 sequence reads: CASSLGRDYPRGAYEQYF. DNA of the CDR3: TGTGCCAGCAGTCTCGGCCGGGACTATCCTAGAGGGGCCTACGAGCAGTACTTC.

CDR3 protein: CSVSQGRAQPQHF. The CDR3 nucleotides are TGCAGCGTGTCACAGGGGAGAGCTCAGCCCCAGCATTTT. V gene TRBV29-1 combines with J gene TRBJ1-5, with 7 bases identical to TRBD1. Germline CDR1 and CDR2: SQVTM and ANQGSEA. J was trimmed by 6 bases and V by 6 bases; bases with no gene match: 8. This CDR3 contains 13 residues.

This clonotype has more than one count but fewer than ten. Its ends do not fully match the called genes, so a read error is possible. The chain uses TRBV29-1 and TRBJ2-5; TRBD2 is a possible D gene (6 bases). The J call could be wrong; TRBJ2-1 is a better fit for the DNA end. The length of the CDR3 is 16 residues. Germline values: CDR1 SQVTM, CDR2 ANQGSEA. The CDR3 sequence: CSVEAGLGGAYNVQFF. CDR3 sequence (DNA): TGCAGCGTTGAGGCCGGTTTGGGAGGAGCCTACAATGTGCAGTTCTTC.

The V and J genes are TRBV7-9 and TRBJ1-1, with D unclear. The CDR3 consists of 12 residues. Trimming stripped 5 bases from V and 10 bases from J, with 14 bases between. Looked up from germline, CDR1 is SEHNR and CDR2 is FQNEAQ (reference sequence). CDR3 amino acids: CASSPPSVGAFF. The CDR3 DNA reads TGTGCCAGCAGCCCTCCTTCGGTCGGAGCTTTCTTT.

The table lists this clonotype with a few counts. This rearrangement joins TRBV21-1 to TRBJ1-2. TRBV21-1 is an annotated pseudogene. The CDR3 loop spans 14 amino acids. Here the CDR3 reads CASSDWPLLYGYTF. CDR3 nucleotides: TGTGCCAGCAGCGATTGGCCTCTTCTTTATGGCTACACCTTC.

This clonotype was detected a few times. The V call is TRBV10-3, the J call TRBJ2-5; 9 nucleotides agree with TRBD1. The V and J ends lost 5 bases and 4 bases, in that order; junction bases with no gene match: 8. From germline, CDR1 is ENHRY and CDR2 SYGVKD. CDR3 length equals 15 residues. The CDR3 DNA follows: TGTGCCATCAGTCCCGGGACAGGGAATGGAGAGACCCAGTACTTC. Translation gives CAISPGTGNGETQYF.

This clonotype was observed a few times. The J gene is TRBJ2-5, the V gene TRBV12-3 or TRBV12-4; the match to TRBD2 covers 7 bases. This CDR3 contains 15 residues. V was pared by 3 bases and J by 2 bases, with 6 bases of the junction left unmatched. The CDR3: CASSLGLAEQETQYF. The DNA for the CDR3 is TGTGCCAGCAGTTTGGGGCTAGCGGAACAAGAGACCCAGTACTTC.

This clonotype was recorded only once. This sequence joins TRBV6-2 or TRBV6-3 and TRBJ2-1, with D maybe TRBD2 (6 bases). Germline CDR1 reads MNHEY; CDR2 reads SVGEGT. V lost 6 bases and J 7 bases, leaving 10 bases between the germline ends. CDR3 size: 12 residues. CDR3 DNA sequence: TGTGCCAGCAGCGAAGGACTAAATGAGCAGTTCTTC. Amino acid sequence: CASSEGLNEQFF.

This chain uses TRBV3-1 with TRBJ2-2; D possibly corresponds to TRBD1 (5 bases). The CDR3 loop spans 14 amino acids. The germline CDR1 and CDR2 sequences are LGHDT and YNNKEL (reference sequence). Trimming took off 1 base at V and 4 bases at J, with 7 bases between the two ends. CDR3 in amino acids: CASSQGQSTGELFF. DNA for the CDR3: TGTGCCAGCAGCCAAGGACAGTCCACCGGGGAGCTGTTTTTT. Drawing the rest from reference TRBV3-1 and TRBJ2-2, the complete variable domain is DTAVSQTPKYLVTQMGNDKSIKCEQNLGHDTMYWYKQDSKKFLKIMFSYNNKELIINETVPNRFSPKSPDKAHLNLHINSLELGDSAVYFCASSQGQSTGELFFGEGSRLTVL.

The DNA of the CDR3 is TGCGCCAGCAGCTTGGCCGGGACAGAAGTTGAAAAACTGTTTTTT. Its protein is CASSLAGTEVEKLFF. The chain uses TRBV5-1 and TRBJ1-4, with 7 nucleotides matching TRBD1. Germline V gene lookup returns CDR1 SGHRS and CDR2 YFSETQ. J was trimmed by 7 bases and V by 0 bases; bases with no gene match: 6. The CDR3 totals 15 residues.

V and J are TRBV14 and TRBJ1-4; 10 positions agree with TRBD1. The CDR3 contains 15 residues. The germline CDR1 and CDR2 sequences are SGHDN and FVKESK. The junction had 7 bases not matched to a gene; V was cut back by 4 bases and J by 8 bases. The CDR3 region is CASSPRQGASEKLFF. As DNA, the CDR3 is TGTGCCAGCAGCCCGAGACAGGGGGCCTCCGAAAAACTGTTTTTT.

This clonotype was observed a handful of times. The chain uses TRBV7-2 and TRBJ2-2; D possibly corresponds to TRBD2 (6 bases). V was pared by 5 bases and J by 5 bases, with 18 bases between. Germline CDR1 is SGHTA and CDR2 is FQGNSA. The CDR3 runs to 16 residues. The CDR3, as DNA: TGTGCCAGCAGCGGATGGACTATGAAAGGGACCGGGGAGCTGTTTTTT. Its translation is CASSGWTMKGTGELFF.

The V and J genes are TRBV12-3 or TRBV12-4 and TRBJ2-5, with 8 bases fitting TRBD1. The CDR3 runs to 13 residues. V lost 6 bases, J lost 4 bases, and 4 bases stayed unmatched. CDR3 sequence reads: CASSKTGGETQYF. The CDR3 DNA is TGTGCCAGCAGCAAAACAGGGGGAGAGACCCAGTACTTC.

Only a few counts were recorded for this clonotype. CDR3 amino acids: CASSSQGRYGLTNSYEQYF. CDR3 nucleotide sequence: TGTGCCAGCAGTTCCCAAGGCCGATACGGGCTCACCAACTCATACGAGCAGTACTTC. This sequence joins TRBV28 and TRBJ2-7, with unresolved D. Trimming left V 4 bases short and J 4 bases short, with 29 bases between. Germline V gene lookup returns CDR1 MDHEN and CDR2 SYDVKM. The CDR3 has 19 residues.

The chain is built from TRBV9 and TRBJ2-5; 7 bases agree with TRBD2. Judging by the DNA end, TRBJ2-1 fits better; the J call may be wrong. The CDR3 totals 15 residues. Germline CDR1 reads SGDLS; CDR2 reads YYNGEE. The CDR3, as DNA: TGTGCCAGCAGCGTAGCCGGACTAGAGAACAATGAGCAGTTCTTC. This codes for CASSVAGLENNEQFF.

This clonotype was seen a few times. The chain links TRBV29-1 to TRBJ2-7; maybe TRBD2 (6 bases). The V gene lost 5 bases and the J gene lost 4 bases, with 12 bases spanning the gap. The CDR3 is made up of 12 amino acids. Germline-derived CDR1 and CDR2 are SQVTM and ANQGSEA. Written as DNA, the CDR3 is TGCAGCGTTCCAGGGAGGTGGTACGAGCAGTACTTC. Translation: CSVPGRWYEQYF.

This chain links TRBV5-1 with TRBJ2-2, with D tentatively TRBD2 (6 bases). Between the trimmed V and J ends, which lost 0 bases and 7 bases, there was a span of 19 bases. This CDR3 is built from 17 residues. The germline V gene has CDR1 SGHRS and CDR2 YFSETQ. Here the CDR3 reads CASSLVTSLVFDGELFF. In DNA, the CDR3 is TGCGCCAGCAGCTTGGTGACTAGTTTGGTTTTCGACGGGGAGCTGTTTTTT.